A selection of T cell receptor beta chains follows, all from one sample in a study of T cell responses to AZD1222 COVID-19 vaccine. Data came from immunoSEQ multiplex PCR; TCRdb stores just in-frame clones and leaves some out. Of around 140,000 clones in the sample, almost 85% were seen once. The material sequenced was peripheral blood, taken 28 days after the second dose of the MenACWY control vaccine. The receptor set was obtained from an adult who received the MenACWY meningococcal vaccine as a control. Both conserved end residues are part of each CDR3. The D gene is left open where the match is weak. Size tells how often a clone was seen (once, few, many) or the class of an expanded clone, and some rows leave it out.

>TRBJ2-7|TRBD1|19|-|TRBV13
CASSSSPGQGVSGSYEQYF
TGTGCCAGCAGCTCATCTCCGGGACAGGGGGTGTCGGGCTCCTACGAGCAGTACTTC
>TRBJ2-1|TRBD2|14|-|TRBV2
CASSGTSGYNEQFF
TGTGCCAGCAGTGGAACTAGCGGATACAATGAGCAGTTCTTC
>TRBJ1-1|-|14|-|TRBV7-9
CASSRLSQGTEAFF
TGTGCCAGCAGCCGGCTATCACAGGGAACTGAAGCTTTCTTT
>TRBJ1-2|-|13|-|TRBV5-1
CASSLDGTGGYTF
TGCGCCAGCAGCTTGGATGGGACTGGGGGCTACACCTTC
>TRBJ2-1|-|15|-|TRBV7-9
CASSLGVGVNNEQFF
TGTGCCAGCAGCTTAGGGGTGGGAGTAAATAATGAGCAGTTCTTC
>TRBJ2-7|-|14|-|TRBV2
CANSRGRESIQQYF
TGTGCCAATAGCAGGGGGCGGGAGTCTATCCAGCAGTACTTC
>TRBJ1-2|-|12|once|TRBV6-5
CASRIGQYGYTF
TGTGCCAGCAGGATTGGACAGTATGGCTACACCTTC
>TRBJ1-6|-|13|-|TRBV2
CASVRDHNSPLHF
TGTGCCAGCGTAAGGGACCATAATTCACCCCTCCACTTT
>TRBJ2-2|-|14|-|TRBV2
CATRWRGNTGELFF
TGTGCCACCCGTTGGCGGGGTAACACCGGGGAGCTGTTTTTT
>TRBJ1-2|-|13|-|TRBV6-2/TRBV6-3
CASSYNRVYGYTF
TGTGCCAGCAGTTACAACAGGGTCTATGGCTACACCTTC
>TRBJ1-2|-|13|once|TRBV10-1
CASSAKLASGYTF
TGCGCCAGCAGTGCCAAATTGGCCAGCGGCTACACCTTC
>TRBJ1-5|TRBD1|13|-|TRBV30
CAWGGQGNQPQHF
TGTGCCTGGGGAGGACAGGGCAATCAGCCCCAGCATTTT
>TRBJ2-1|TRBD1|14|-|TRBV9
CASSSGTGADEQFF
TGTGCCAGCAGCTCCGGGACAGGGGCCGATGAGCAGTTCTTC
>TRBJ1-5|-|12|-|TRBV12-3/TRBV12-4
CASSWGLQPQHF
TGTGCCAGCAGTTGGGGGCTTCAGCCCCAGCATTTT
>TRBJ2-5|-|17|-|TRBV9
CASSVGGTGPVRETQYF
TGTGCCAGCAGCGTAGGAGGAACGGGCCCCGTCCGGGAGACCCAGTACTTC
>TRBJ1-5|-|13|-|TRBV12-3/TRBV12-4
CASSGQPDQPQHF
TGTGCCAGCAGTGGACAGCCAGATCAGCCCCAGCATTTT
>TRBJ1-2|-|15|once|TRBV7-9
CASSLEWTLSGGYTF
TGTGCCAGCAGCTTAGAGTGGACATTATCGGGTGGCTACACCTTC
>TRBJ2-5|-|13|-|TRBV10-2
CASRSPVQETQYF
TGCGCCAGCAGATCACCTGTCCAAGAGACCCAGTACTTC
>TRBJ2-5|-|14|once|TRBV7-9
CASSPQSGRETQYF
TGTGCCAGCAGCCCCCAGTCGGGAAGGGAGACCCAGTACTTC
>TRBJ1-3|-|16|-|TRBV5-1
CASSRHRGEPGDTIYF
TGCGCCAGCAGCCGTCACAGAGGGGAGCCTGGGGACACCATATATTTT
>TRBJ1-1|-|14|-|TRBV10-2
CASILPGRGTEAFF
TGCGCCAGCATTCTACCCGGCCGGGGCACTGAAGCTTTCTTT
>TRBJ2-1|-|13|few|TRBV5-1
CASSLGTRGEQFF
TGCGCCAGCAGCTTGGGTACTCGTGGGGAGCAGTTCTTC